This T cell receptor (beta chain) was identified in a study of shared clonotypes between healthy human individuals. Across the study: Plates per donor: three CD4 naive, three CD4 memory, two CD8 naive, one CD8 memory. Regarding the study as a whole: Few donors restricted represented genetic and exposure-history diversity.

On this clone itself: The antigen remains unidentified. One end of the junction varies from germline; a read error may be responsible.

The germline V gene has CDR1 SGDLS and CDR2 YYNGEE. The CDR3 is 12 amino acids. TCRdb's copy holds only in-frame clones and misses some; the assay was immunoSEQ multiplex PCR. Of hundreds of thousands of clones listed, approximately 74% are singletons. This sequence joins TRBV9 and TRBJ1-1; TRBD1 matches 8 bases. The sequencing input was memory CD4+ T cells sorted from blood. The subset was: CD45RA-negative fraction. The origin of this receptor is a man aged 25 to 40 in good health. CDR3 sequence (DNA): TGTGTCAGCAGCGCACAGACAGGGGTCGCTTTCTTT. As protein: CVSSAQTGVAFF. The full variable domain, in which reference TRBV9 and TRBJ1-1 provide the parts outside the CDR3, is DSGVTQTPKHLITATGQRVTLRCSPRSGDLSVYWYQQSLDQGLQFLIQYYNGEERAKGNILERFSAQQFPDLHSELNLSSLELGDSALYFCVSSAQTGVAFFGQGTRLTVV.